This TCR beta chain was sequenced for a study of blood T cell repertoires in COVID-19. Background on the study: COVID-19 samples from acute and convalescent phases originated in the United States, Italy and Spain. T cells, B-cell-depleted T cells, or PBMCs provided the cDNA or gDNA that served as material.

This CDR3 is 15 amino acids long. V was clipped by 5 bases and J by 7 bases, with 18 bases between them. Germline lookup yields CDR1 SGHVS and CDR2 FQNEAQ. As processed by the authors: Reference gene primer amplification in the assay estimated nucleated cell counts. The repertoire was sequenced with immunoSEQ multiplex PCR; TCRdb's copy has only in-frame clones and lacks some. V, J and clone size are taken as reported in that table, and D and trimming were inferred from the DNA itself. Of about 35,000 clones in the sample, 75% to 90% are singletons; the top ten hold 35% to 50%. Sequenced input: peripheral blood. This sequence originates from a man aged 60-69 years with active or convalescent COVID-19. V usage is TRBV7-8 and J usage is TRBJ2-4; the D gene is possibly TRBD1 (7 bases). The CDR3 loop reads CASSPRGAGGNIQYF. CDR3 coding DNA: TGTGCCAGCAGCCCACGAGGGGCAGGGGGGAACATTCAGTACTTC. Using reference TRBV7-8 and TRBJ2-4 for the parts outside the CDR3, the full variable domain is GAGVSQSPRYKVAKRGQDVALRCDPISGHVSLFWYQQALGQGPEFLTYFQNEAQLDKSGLPSDRFFAERPEGSVSTLKIQRTQQEDSAVYLCASSPRGAGGNIQYFGAGTRLSVL.